This section outlines one T cell receptor beta chain sequence together with its context. The antigen is unknown. This sample is part of a study of CD8+ T cells in alopecia areata. Study summary: Scoring treated patients' severity relied on the percentage of scalp area affected. Notes on the study in general: Since there was just one nonresponder, nobody can yet say how baseline CD8+ expansion ties to response. The study found tofacitinib significantly decreased scalp clonality and expanded CD8+ clones among the top 100.

CDR3 size: 15 residues. Per the germline V gene, CDR1 is SGHTA and CDR2 is FQGTGA. The junction had 5 bases not matched to a gene; V was cut back by 1 base and J by 7 bases. As for treatment: oral pan-JAK inhibitor, 5-10 mg twice daily. Individuals with alopecia areata gave both lesional scalp punch biopsies and peripheral blood for collection. Sequencing used cDNA as its template, made by extracting RNA and reverse transcribing it. Produced via immunoSEQ multiplex PCR; TCRdb's table is partial and in-frame only. Here the sample spans about 180,000 clones, 40% to 65% being singletons. The chain combines TRBV7-3 with TRBJ2-3, with 10 bases identical to TRBD1. This receptor was identified in a human donor with alopecia areata. The material sequenced was CD8+ T cells sorted from blood, taken at week 52, from a patient treated with tofacitinib. In DNA form, the CDR3 reads TGTGCCAGCAGCTTAAAGGGACAGGGGACGCATACGCAGTATTTT. Its protein product is CASSLKGQGTHTQYF.